This TCR beta chain was sequenced for a study of response to subunit inactivated influenza vaccine. Via MiXCR, TCRdb re-called the RT-PCR reads, giving one row per CDR3 protein. The sample records under 950,000 distinct CDR3 sequences, around 21% being singletons. A few counts support this clonotype. The source was PBMCs from blood, collected roughly 5 days after vaccination. The sequence was obtained from a man aged 50 or older who received an inactivated influenza vaccine.

CDR3 DNA: TGCAGTGCTAGACAGGGGTCCGCTAATTCACCCCTCCACTTT. It is translated as CSARQGSANSPLHF. The chain links TRBV20-1 to TRBJ1-6, with a tentative D call TRBD1 (6 bases). The CDR3 totals 14 residues. Trimming left V 2 bases short and J 6 bases short, with 11 bases between. Germline V gene sequence: CDR1 DFQATT, CDR2 SNEGSKA (reference sequence).